The next 17 T cell receptor beta chains were all read from a single sample in a study of T cells after yellow fever vaccination. TCRdb re-analysed the 5' RACE reads in MiXCR, keeping a single row per CDR3 protein. The sample has more than 350,000 distinct CDR3 sequences; roughly 12% are singletons. The starting material was PBMCs, obtained on the day of the first yellow fever vaccination. The receptors here all came from a man between 18 and 29 years old who received the YFV17D yellow fever vaccine.

This clonotype appeared a few times. This sequence joins TRBV6-2 or TRBV6-3 and TRBJ1-5; TRBD1 agrees at 10 bases. In germline, CDR1 is MNHEY, CDR2 SVGEGT. After removal of 2 bases from V and 7 bases from J, the junction contained 5 bases not matched to a gene. The CDR3 totals 15 residues. The CDR3, as DNA: TGTGCCAGCAGTTACCGGGACAGGGGAAACCAGCCCCAGCATTTT. Protein product: CASSYRDRGNQPQHF.

J is TRBJ2-5 and V is TRBV20-1; 10 bases are a match to TRBD2. Germline V gene lookup returns CDR1 DFQATT and CDR2 SNEGSKA (reference sequence). V lost 6 bases to trimming and J lost 1 base; unmatched junction nucleotides: 5. CDR3 size: 14 residues. DNA of the CDR3: TGCAGTGCCCCCGGACTAGCGGCCCAAGAGACCCAGTACTTC. Translated, it gives CSAPGLAAQETQYF.

This clonotype was observed a handful of times. The V call is TRBV4-3, the J call TRBJ1-6, with D possibly TRBD1 on 6 matching bases. V lost 0 bases to trimming and J lost 7 bases, with 22 bases between them. Germline CDR1 is LGHNA and CDR2 is YSLEER. The CDR3 sequence is 19 residues long. The CDR3 region has the DNA TGCGCCAGCAGCCAAGATCTAGGAGGTCGGGGGGCGAAGAATTCACCCCTCCACTTT. Protein sequence: CASSQDLGGRGAKNSPLHF.

This clonotype was detected only a few times. The rearrangement joins TRBV20-1 to TRBJ2-5, with 11 bases lining up with TRBD2. The germline V gene encodes CDR1 DFQATT and CDR2 SNEGSKA (reference sequence). The CDR3 runs to 15 residues. The junction had 10 bases not matched to a gene; V was cut back by 5 bases and J by 5 bases. Here the CDR3 DNA reads TGCAGTGCTCCGGGAACTAGCGGGGGTTATGAGACCCAGTACTTC. Translating gives CSAPGTSGGYETQYF.

This rearrangement joins TRBV7-2 to TRBJ2-3; D assignment may be TRBD1 or TRBD2 (5 bases each). V was trimmed by 6 bases and J by 1 base, leaving 11 bases between them. Germline assignment: CDR1 SGHTA and CDR2 FQGNSA. This CDR3 is 14 amino acids long. CDR3 DNA: TGTGCCAGCAGAAGGGACCGCCGCACAGATACGCAGTATTTT. It is translated as CASRRDRRTDTQYF.

This clonotype was recorded at least ten times. The chain joins TRBV29-1 to TRBJ2-2, with no clear D. Trimming shortened V by 5 bases and J by 3 bases, and 7 bases separated the two germline ends. CDR1 is SQVTM and CDR2 is ANQGSEA in the germline V gene. This CDR3 contains 12 residues. DNA for the CDR3: TGCAGCGTTTCCCGATACACCGGGGAGCTGTTTTTT. It is translated as CSVSRYTGELFF.

This rearrangement joins TRBV5-5 to TRBJ1-2; the D is unclear. The CDR3 has 16 residues. Germline V gene lookup returns CDR1 SGHKS and CDR2 YYEKEE (reference sequence). V dropped 1 base and J dropped 2 bases, with 15 bases sitting between them. CDR3 in amino acids: CASSLSVRHINYGYTF. The DNA of the CDR3 is TGTGCCAGCAGCTTGTCCGTTCGGCACATAAACTATGGCTACACCTTC.

A few counts support this clonotype. The chain carries TRBV10-3 and TRBJ2-6; D unresolved. This CDR3 has 16 residues. Germline loops: CDR1 ENHRY, CDR2 SYGVKD. The V gene lost 8 bases and the J gene lost 0 bases, with 14 bases spanning the gap. The CDR3 protein is CAIGKRNFSGANVLTF. Here the CDR3 DNA reads TGTGCCATCGGTAAGAGGAACTTCTCTGGGGCCAACGTCCTGACTTTC.

V usage is TRBV3-1 and J usage is TRBJ1-1; no clear D gene. Trimming removed 0 bases from V and 1 base from J, with 12 bases in between. This CDR3 has 16 residues. Germline V gene sequence: CDR1 LGHDT, CDR2 YNNKEL (reference sequence). CDR3 in amino acids: CASSQELRDWNTEAFF. CDR3 DNA: TGTGCCAGCAGCCAAGAGCTCCGGGATTGGAACACTGAAGCTTTCTTT.

CDR3 in amino acids: CASTTGLAGHYEQYV. In DNA form, the CDR3 reads TGTGCCAGCACCACGGGACTAGCGGGGCATTACGAGCAGTACGTC. The V call is TRBV28, the J call TRBJ2-7; 13 bases match TRBD2. The CDR3 length is 15 residues. Trimming removed 7 bases from V and 4 bases from J; junction bases left unmatched: 7. Germline values: CDR1 MDHEN, CDR2 SYDVKM.

This clonotype was recorded at least ten times. V is TRBV12-3 or TRBV12-4 and J is TRBJ2-1; 9 nucleotides line up with TRBD1. V trimming: 2 bases; J trimming: 3 bases; junction bases outside the gene matches: 8. The CDR3 totals 17 residues. For the CDR3, the DNA is TGTGCCAGCAGTTTAATGATCGGGACAGGGAGCTACAATGAGCAGTTCTTC. The encoded protein is CASSLMIGTGSYNEQFF.

The chain uses TRBV24-1 and TRBJ1-2; 8 nucleotides align to TRBD1. This CDR3 is built from 14 residues. V was pared by 4 bases and J by 3 bases, with 3 bases of the junction left unmatched. Germline CDR1 and CDR2: KGHDR and SFDVKD. CDR3 bases: TGTGCCACCAGTGACCCGGACAGGGACTATGGCTACACCTTC. Translation: CATSDPDRDYGYTF.

This clonotype has only a few counts. The chain links TRBV6-5 to TRBJ1-6; D is unclear. V lost 2 bases and J 7 bases, leaving 6 bases between the germline ends. CDR1 is MNHEY and CDR2 is SVGAGI in the germline V gene. The length of the CDR3 is 13 residues. In DNA, the CDR3 is TGTGCCAGCAGTTACGGCGTGAATTCACCCCTCCACTTT. It translates to CASSYGVNSPLHF.

This clonotype has a handful of counts. The genes are TRBV10-3 and TRBJ2-6; D is undetermined. The germline V and J ends were trimmed by 2 bases and 4 bases, with 27 bases remaining between them. The CDR3 runs 21 residues. The germline V gene encodes CDR1 ENHRY and CDR2 SYGVKD. CDR3 protein: CAISEISFYRPGRAGANVLTF. The DNA of the CDR3 is TGTGCCATCAGTGAGATTAGTTTCTATCGCCCCGGTAGGGCCGGGGCCAACGTCCTGACTTTC.

This clonotype was observed at least ten times. The rearrangement links TRBV12-3 or TRBV12-4 to TRBJ1-1; TRBD1 matches at 7 bases. With V trimmed by 6 bases and J by 0 bases, 4 bases remained unmatched. The CDR3 extends over 14 amino acids. CDR3 nucleotides: TGTGCCAGCAGCCCGGGACAGATGAACACTGAAGCTTTCTTT. Translated: CASSPGQMNTEAFF.

The J gene is TRBJ2-7, the V gene TRBV20-1, with a possible D match to TRBD2 (6 bases). Germline values: CDR1 DFQATT, CDR2 SNEGSKA (reference sequence). This CDR3 spans 17 amino acids. V lost 6 bases to trimming and J lost 3 bases, with 27 bases between them. The DNA of the CDR3 is TGCAGTGCAACTCCGATTGCGGGGCCCGGAGGGTACTACGAGCAGTACTTC. Residues: CSATPIAGPGGYYEQYF.

This clonotype has more than one count but fewer than ten. The chain links TRBV9 to TRBJ2-3; TRBD2 might be the D (5 bases). The CDR3 runs 15 residues. Germline loops: CDR1 SGDLS, CDR2 YYNGEE. V was shortened by 4 bases and J by 2 bases, with 14 bases between the two germline ends. CDR3 bases: TGTGCCAGCAGCTCCCCGAGCGGTCTCACAGATACGCAGTATTTT. Translation gives CASSSPSGLTDTQYF.